These 30 T cell receptor beta chains originate from one sample sequenced in a study of pediatric ulcerative colitis. Method: immunoSEQ multiplex PCR; TCRdb's copy keeps in-frame clones and lacks some. Of more than 45,000 clones listed, more than 75% are singletons. Sequences were obtained from blood. Receptor source: a boy between 10 and 17 years old who was a control in a study of pediatric ulcerative colitis.

This chain uses TRBV19 with TRBJ1-3; possibly TRBD1 for D (6 bases). The V end was cut by 4 bases, the J end by 2 bases, with 6 bases between. The CDR3 is 13 residues long. Germline-derived CDR1 and CDR2 are LNHDA and SQIVND (reference sequence). Written as DNA, the CDR3 is TGTGCCAGTAGTACAGGGGCTGGAAACACCATATATTTT. It codes for CASSTGAGNTIYF. The full variable domain, its missing parts supplied by reference TRBV19 and TRBJ1-3, is DGGITQSPKYLFRKEGQNVTLSCEQNLNHDAMYWYRQDPGQGLRLIYYSQIVNDFQKGDIAEGYSVSREKKESFPLTVTSAQKNPTAFYLCASSTGAGNTIYFGEGSWLTVV.

The chain links TRBV12-5 to TRBJ2-7, with no clear D. V was trimmed by 5 bases and J by 4 bases, leaving 6 bases between them. CDR3 length equals 11 residues. Per the germline V gene, CDR1 is LGHNT and CDR2 is FRNRAP. DNA of the CDR3: TGTGCTAGTGGTCAAACTTACGAGCAGTACTTC. Amino acids: CASGQTYEQYF.

V gene TRBV5-1 combines with J gene TRBJ2-2; D not resolved. Trimming took 4 bases from V and 5 from J, leaving 9 bases between them. In germline, CDR1 is SGHRS, CDR2 YFSETQ. The CDR3 is 13 amino acids. CDR3 residues: CASSPPPTGELFF. CDR3 DNA sequence: TGCGCCAGCAGCCCCCCCCCGACCGGGGAGCTGTTTTTT.

As DNA, the CDR3 is TGCGCCAGCAGCCAAGATCGCGGCACCGGGGAGCTGTTTTTT. Protein: CASSQDRGTGELFF. The chain carries TRBV4-3 and TRBJ2-2; D is undetermined. From germline, CDR1 is LGHNA and CDR2 YSLEER. The CDR3 totals 14 residues. V was trimmed by 0 bases and J by 4 bases, leaving 6 bases between them.

V usage is TRBV7-8 and J usage is TRBJ1-2; 7 bases line up with TRBD1. CDR3 length equals 15 residues. Trimming at V came to 1 base and at J to 6 bases, leaving 8 bases not matched to a gene. CDR1 SGHVS and CDR2 FQNEAQ come from the germline V gene. The CDR3 sequence is CASSLGGGTAHGYTF. The CDR3 DNA is TGTGCCAGCAGCTTAGGGGGGGGGACAGCCCATGGCTACACCTTC.

The chain carries TRBV19 and TRBJ2-7, with a tentative D call TRBD2 (6 bases). The germline V gene has CDR1 LNHDA and CDR2 SQIVND (reference sequence). Trimming left V 1 base short and J 2 bases short, with 9 bases between. CDR3 length: 14 residues. The chain's CDR3 is CASSIAAGPYEQYF. The CDR3 DNA reads as TGTGCCAGTAGTATAGCGGCGGGGCCCTACGAGCAGTACTTC.

The rearrangement joins TRBV13 to TRBJ2-1; possibly TRBD2 for D (7 bases). This CDR3 region has 15 residues. CDR1 and CDR2 (germline): PRHDT, FYEKMQ (reference sequence). V lost 5 bases, J lost 7 bases, and 18 bases lay in between. The CDR3 loop is CASSPSPGGGNEQFF. DNA for the CDR3: TGTGCCAGCAGCCCATCACCGGGGGGCGGAAATGAGCAGTTCTTC.

In this sample, this clone turned up a few times. V and J are TRBV4-2 and TRBJ1-1, with D maybe TRBD1 (5 bases). The germline CDR1 and CDR2 sequences are LGHNA and YNFKEQ. The V end lost 1 base, the J end lost 2 bases, and 20 bases lay between the germline ends. The CDR3 has 18 amino acids. The CDR3: CASSQVGGDSRLNTEAFF. The CDR3 DNA reads as TGTGCCAGCAGCCAAGTGGGGGGAGACAGTCGACTCAACACTGAAGCTTTCTTT.

The chain is built from TRBV25-1 and TRBJ2-7; D not certain. The CDR3 runs 11 residues. V dropped 2 bases and J dropped 3 bases, with 2 bases sitting between them. The germline V gene has CDR1 MGHDK and CDR2 SYGVNS. CDR3: CASSEIYEQYF. CDR3 nucleotides: TGTGCCAGCAGTGAAATCTACGAGCAGTACTTC.

On this clone itself: The identical CDR3 is also encoded by other nucleotide sequences in the sample. V and J are TRBV7-7 and TRBJ2-5; D may correspond to TRBD1 or TRBD2 (5 bases each). The ends were cut back, 5 bases at V and 4 bases at J, with 11 bases in the middle. The CDR3 runs 13 residues. CDR1 and CDR2 (germline): SSHAT, FNYEAQ (reference sequence). The CDR3 nucleotides are TGTGCCAGCAGCCCCCGGGGCGGAGAGACCCAGTACTTC. Translation gives CASSPRGGETQYF.

The chain uses TRBV4-1 and TRBJ2-1, with 10 bases aligning to TRBD2. From germline, CDR1 is MGHRA and CDR2 YSYEKL. This CDR3 comprises 16 residues. V shed 4 bases and J 0 bases; nucleotides not matched to a gene: 3. The DNA of the CDR3 is TGCGCCAGCAGCCTAAGCGGGAGGGCCTCCTACAATGAGCAGTTCTTC. It yields the protein CASSLSGRASYNEQFF.

The rearrangement links TRBV19 to TRBJ2-3; D is ambiguous. CDR3 length equals 14 residues. The germline gives CDR1 LNHDA, CDR2 SQIVND (reference sequence). V lost 8 bases and J 2 bases, leaving 14 bases between the germline ends. DNA for the CDR3: TGTGCCAGTTCCTCAGACCCCTACACAGATACGCAGTATTTT. Translating gives CASSSDPYTDTQYF.

This chain links TRBV7-2 with TRBJ2-3; D ambiguous. CDR3 size: 13 residues. The germline gives CDR1 SGHTA, CDR2 FQGNSA. Trimming took off 5 bases at V and 5 bases at J, with 11 bases between the two ends. CDR3 in amino acids: CASSAREEDTQYF. As DNA, the CDR3 is TGTGCCAGCAGCGCCCGAGAGGAAGATACGCAGTATTTT.

The chain links TRBV20-1 to TRBJ2-5; D is unclear. Trimming stripped 4 bases from V and 3 bases from J, with 6 bases between. Germline lookup yields CDR1 DFQATT and CDR2 SNEGSKA (reference sequence). This CDR3 is 11 amino acids long. CDR3 amino acids: CSAKPEETQYF. CDR3 coding DNA: TGCAGTGCTAAACCGGAAGAGACCCAGTACTTC.

This clone was observed a single time. The chain is built from TRBV11-3 and TRBJ2-2; 8 bases agree with TRBD1. The CDR3 has 15 amino acids. V was pared by 3 bases and J by 5 bases, with 5 bases of the junction left unmatched. Per germline, CDR1 SGHNT and CDR2 YENEEA. CDR3 bases: TGTGCCAGCAGCTTCGGACAGGGTGAAACCGGGGAGCTGTTTTTT. Translation: CASSFGQGETGELFF. Supplemented by reference TRBV11-3 and TRBJ2-2, the full variable domain reads EAGVVQSPRYKIIEKKQPVAFWCNPISGHNTLYWYLQNLGQGPELLIRYENEEAVDDSQLPKDRFSAERLKGVDSTLKIQPAELGDSAVYLCASSFGQGETGELFFGEGSRLTVL.

The chain recombines TRBV27 with TRBJ2-5; 12 bases match TRBD1. The J call may be wrong; the DNA end is better matched by TRBJ2-7. This CDR3 has 14 amino acids. Germline V CDR1 and CDR2: MNHEY, SMNVEV (reference sequence). CDR3 in amino acids: CAGSMRDRGHEQYF. In DNA, the CDR3 is TGTGCCGGATCTATGCGGGACAGGGGGCACGAGCAGTACTTC.

The chain employs TRBV19 and TRBJ2-2, with 7 nucleotides matching TRBD1. Germline V CDR1 and CDR2: LNHDA, SQIVND (reference sequence). Unmatched junction bases numbered 8, after V lost 0 bases and J lost 1 base. The CDR3 loop spans 18 amino acids. The CDR3: CASSIDFLRQGNTGELFF. CDR3 DNA: TGTGCCAGTAGTATAGATTTTCTGAGACAGGGGAACACCGGGGAGCTGTTTTTT.

This sequence joins TRBV2 and TRBJ1-1; no clear D. Germline V gives CDR1 SNHLY, CDR2 FYNNEI. This CDR3 region has 13 residues. The V end was cut by 6 bases, the J end by 1 base, with 9 bases between. CDR3 in DNA: TGTGCCAGCAGGATGCGGAGGAACACTGAAGCTTTCTTT. Translation: CASRMRRNTEAFF.

CDR3 amino acids: CASSVILYEQYF. CDR3 sequence (DNA): TGTGCCAGCAGTGTCATCTTATACGAGCAGTACTTC. This chain connects TRBV6-1 to TRBJ2-7; unclear D gene. Germline CDR1 and CDR2: MNHNS and SASEGT. The V and J ends lost 4 bases and 4 bases respectively, with 8 bases between them. The CDR3 consists of 12 residues.

The J gene is TRBJ1-1, the V gene TRBV5-4, with D unresolved. The CDR3 totals 11 residues. The V gene's germline CDR1 is SGHNT and CDR2 YYREEE (reference sequence). The V end was cut by 5 bases, the J end by 10 bases, with 12 bases between. In DNA form, the CDR3 reads TGTGCCAGCAGTGGGATTGGGGTAGCTTTCTTT. Translation: CASSGIGVAFF.

The chain recombines TRBV13 with TRBJ1-1; 7 positions match TRBD1. The junction had 11 bases not matched to a gene; V was cut back by 5 bases and J by 2 bases. The germline V gene encodes CDR1 PRHDT and CDR2 FYEKMQ (reference sequence). The CDR3 runs 16 residues. Here the CDR3 reads CASSAYQDRVNTEAFF. CDR3 sequence (DNA): TGTGCCAGCAGCGCCTACCAAGACAGGGTCAACACTGAAGCTTTCTTT.

This clone was picked up a small number of times. This chain connects TRBV7-8 to TRBJ2-2; D remains unclear. In germline, CDR1 is SGHVS, CDR2 FQNEAQ. CDR3 length: 14 amino acids. V shed 5 bases and J shed 4 bases, with 11 bases lying between them. CDR3 DNA: TGTGCCAGCAGCCCGTTGCAGGTCACCGGGGAGCTGTTTTTT. Protein sequence: CASSPLQVTGELFF.

The V gene is TRBV5-1, the J gene TRBJ2-3; TRBD2 agrees at 11 bases. Germline CDR1 reads SGHRS; CDR2 reads YFSETQ. The V gene end was trimmed by 4 bases and the J gene end by 3 bases; junction bases not matched to a gene: 10. The length of the CDR3 is 17 residues. CDR3 coding DNA: TGCGCCAGCAGCCCACGACTAGCGGGACTAAATACAGATACGCAGTATTTT. It is translated as CASSPRLAGLNTDTQYF.

The chain combines TRBV6-5 with TRBJ1-1; maybe TRBD1 (5 bases). CDR1 and CDR2 (germline): MNHEY, SVGAGI. Trimming cost V 6 bases and J 3 bases, with 14 bases left between them. The CDR3 is made up of 14 amino acids. CDR3 nucleotide sequence: TGTGCCAGCAGAGCAGGGTCAATTGACACTGAAGCTTTCTTT. This sequence encodes CASRAGSIDTEAFF.

This chain uses TRBV28 with TRBJ1-2, with no clear D. This CDR3 has 14 residues. Germline V gene data show CDR1 as MDHEN and CDR2 as SYDVKM. Trimming pared 3 bases from V and 3 bases from J, leaving 11 bases between. In DNA, the CDR3 is TGTGCCAGCAGTTTTTCTGAGACTGACTATGGCTACACCTTC. Translating gives CASSFSETDYGYTF.

The rearrangement uses TRBV4-1 and TRBJ2-7, with 7 bases that match TRBD2. This CDR3 is built from 16 residues. CDR1 and CDR2 (germline): MGHRA, YSYEKL. V lost 1 base to trimming and J lost 3 bases; unmatched junction nucleotides: 9. CDR3 loop: CASSQAGLQSIYEQYF. CDR3 DNA sequence: TGCGCCAGCAGCCAAGCGGGACTACAATCAATCTACGAGCAGTACTTC.

The rearrangement joins TRBV19 to TRBJ2-1; 9 bases match TRBD2. With V trimmed by 8 bases and J by 7 bases, 12 bases remained unmatched. Germline values: CDR1 LNHDA, CDR2 SQIVND (reference sequence). The CDR3 covers 15 residues. This chain's CDR3 is CASEIAGVEGNEQFF. The CDR3 DNA is TGTGCCAGTGAAATAGCGGGAGTTGAGGGGAATGAGCAGTTCTTC.

This clone was detected a few times. This sequence joins TRBV9 and TRBJ1-2, with D possibly being TRBD1 (5 bases). V gave up 0 bases and J gave up 2 bases, with 11 bases separating them. The CDR3 contains 15 residues. The germline gives CDR1 SGDLS, CDR2 YYNGEE. The CDR3 spells CASSVEVNRNYGYTF. In nucleotides, the CDR3 is TGTGCCAGCAGCGTAGAGGTGAACAGGAACTATGGCTACACCTTC. Supplemented by reference TRBV9 and TRBJ1-2, the full variable domain reads DSGVTQTPKHLITATGQRVTLRCSPRSGDLSVYWYQQSLDQGLQFLIQYYNGEERAKGNILERFSAQQFPDLHSELNLSSLELGDSALYFCASSVEVNRNYGYTFGSGTRLTVV.

V is TRBV4-2 and J is TRBJ1-4, with D perhaps matching TRBD1 (6 bases). This CDR3 spans 14 amino acids. V was shortened by 4 bases and J by 4 bases, with 10 bases between the two germline ends. Germline V gene lookup returns CDR1 LGHNA and CDR2 YNFKEQ. This CDR3 is CASSPRGFNEKLFF. The CDR3 nucleotides read TGTGCCAGCAGCCCCAGGGGTTTTAATGAAAAACTGTTTTTT.

The chain has TRBV14 and TRBJ2-7, with a tentative D call TRBD2 (5 bases). Germline-derived CDR1 and CDR2 are SGHDN and FVKESK. Trimming removed 5 bases at V and 0 bases at J, with 8 bases between. The CDR3 is made up of 13 amino acids. The CDR3 spells CASSWAGSYEQYF. Here the CDR3 DNA reads TGTGCCAGCAGCTGGGCGGGCTCCTACGAGCAGTACTTC.